These T cell receptor beta chains were read from a single sample in a study of cytomegalovirus exposure and HLA in healthy donors. The data were produced by immunoSEQ multiplex PCR, yet TCRdb's version contains in-frame clones alone and is incomplete. The sample holds some 150,000 clones; around four fifths are singletons and the top ten take around 1.3%. Sequencing input: PBMCs. These receptors came from a woman aged 50 to 60 in good health and CMV-seronegative. The CDR3 runs from the conserved cysteine through the conserved F or W. The order of the fields is clone size, CDR3 length, D gene, V gene, J gene, CDR3 DNA, CDR3 protein. D genes are given only for firm matches. A clone size is listed for some rows: how often the clone was seen (once, few, many), or a class if it is expanded.

NA	16	TRBD1	TRBV25-1	TRBJ2-3	TGTGCCAGCAGTGAATCCGGGACAGGGTGGACAGATACGCAGTATTTT	CASSESGTGWTDTQYF
few	16	NA	TRBV5-4	TRBJ1-5	TGTGCCAGCAGCTTGGGAGGCCCCGATAGCAATCAGCCCCAGCATTTT	CASSLGGPDSNQPQHF
once	13	NA	TRBV7-9	TRBJ1-2	TGTGCCAGCAGCTTAGGACAGTCCTATGGCTACACCTTC	CASSLGQSYGYTF
NA	16	TRBD1	TRBV6-6	TRBJ2-3	TGTGCCAGCAGTTACGATTTAAACAGGGGTACAGATACGCAGTATTTT	CASSYDLNRGTDTQYF
NA	16	TRBD2	TRBV13	TRBJ2-1	TGTGCCAGCAGCTTCTCCAATGAGCGGGAGAACAATGAGCAGTTCTTC	CASSFSNERENNEQFF
NA	14	TRBD1	TRBV5-6	TRBJ1-1	TGTGCCAGCAGTACCGGGACAGGGAACACTGAAGCTTTCTTT	CASSTGTGNTEAFF
NA	13	NA	TRBV28	TRBJ1-1	TGTGCCAGCAGGCGGGACGGAGACACTGAAGCTTTCTTT	CASRRDGDTEAFF
NA	17	TRBD2	TRBV5-4	TRBJ2-1	TGTGCCAGCAGCCGAGGAGGACTAGCGGGGGGGCAGCGGGAGCAGTTCTTC	CASSRGGLAGGQREQFF
NA	15	NA	TRBV7-8	TRBJ2-1	TGTGCCAGCAGCCCCGCGGCGGAGACCTACAATGAGCAGTTCTTC	CASSPAAETYNEQFF
NA	14	NA	TRBV11-3	TRBJ2-1	TGTGCCAGCAGCTCACAGGGCACTTACAATGAGCAGTTCTTC	CASSSQGTYNEQFF
NA	14	NA	TRBV5-5	TRBJ1-1	TGTGCCAGCAGCCGAGACGGAGGGAACACTGAAGCTTTCTTT	CASSRDGGNTEAFF
NA	14	TRBD1	TRBV28	TRBJ1-5	TGTGCCAGCAGCCCTCGGGACAGGGTTTATCCCCAGCATTTT	CASSPRDRVYPQHF
few	17	NA	TRBV28	TRBJ1-1	TGTGCCAGCAGTTTAACCGCTTCTCTGTCAGGGAACACTGAAGCTTTCTTT	CASSLTASLSGNTEAFF
NA	16	TRBD1	TRBV11-3	TRBJ2-1	TGTGCCAGCAGCCCCGCCGGGACAGGGGCCTCGTCTAAGCAGTTCTTC	CASSPAGTGASSKQFF
once	17	TRBD2	TRBV11-3	TRBJ2-3	TGTGCCAGCAGCTTAGCGGCTAGCGGGAGTGGCACAGATACGCAGTATTTT	CASSLAASGSGTDTQYF
NA	13	NA	TRBV6-5	TRBJ1-1	TGTGCCAGCAGCTTTACCGCAGGGACTGAAGCTTTCTTT	CASSFTAGTEAFF
NA	21	TRBD2	TRBV4-2	TRBJ2-2	TGTGCCAGCAGCCAAGGGGACGAAGTTCGCGGGGGGGATGAGGGCACCGGGGAGCTGTTTTTT	CASSQGDEVRGGDEGTGELFF
NA	18	TRBD1	TRBV19	TRBJ2-5	TGTGCCAGTAGTAGTTGGGCAGGGGGCGAAGGTTCAGAAGAGACCCAGTACTTC	CASSSWAGGEGSEETQYF
NA	15	TRBD1	TRBV27	TRBJ1-2	TGTGCCAGCAGTTATACCGGGACAGGGGACTATGGCTACACCTTC	CASSYTGTGDYGYTF
NA	15	TRBD2	TRBV27	TRBJ2-1	TGTGCCAGCAGTTCGGGACTAGCGGTCTACAATGAGCAGTTCTTC	CASSSGLAVYNEQFF
NA	16	TRBD2	TRBV2	TRBJ2-2	TGTGCCAGCACCGGGAGGGGCGGCCAGAACACCGGGGAGCTGTTTTTT	CASTGRGGQNTGELFF
once	16	TRBD1	TRBV6-7	TRBJ1-5	TGTGCCAGCAGTTATACGCACAGGGGTTGCAATCAGCCCCAGCATTTT	CASSYTHRGCNQPQHF
NA	15	NA	TRBV19	TRBJ1-1	TGTGCCAGTAGGGACAAGGGGTTTTGGGGAACTGAAGCTTTCTTT	CASRDKGFWGTEAFF
NA	17	NA	TRBV28	TRBJ1-2	TGTGCCAGCAGTTTTGGGGCAGGATCGGAGGGGTCCTATGGCTACACCTTC	CASSFGAGSEGSYGYTF
NA	14	NA	TRBV11-2	TRBJ1-2	TGTGCCAGCAGCACCGTGGGGGGGAACTATGGCTACACCTTC	CASSTVGGNYGYTF
NA	15	NA	TRBV9	TRBJ1-2	TGTGCCAGCAGCGTTACAGGGTTGGGGAGCTATGGCTACACCTTC	CASSVTGLGSYGYTF
NA	15	TRBD1	TRBV4-3	TRBJ2-3	TGCGCCAGCAGCCAAGAACAGGGGGCGGTTTTGGCGCAGTATTTT	CASSQEQGAVLAQYF
NA	15	NA	TRBV7-9	TRBJ1-1	TGTGCCAGCAGCTTATCACCAGACATGAACACTGAAGCTTTCTTT	CASSLSPDMNTEAFF
NA	14	TRBD1	TRBV7-3	TRBJ1-2	TGTGCCAGCAGCTTGACAGGGGGGGTGGTTGGCTACACCTTC	CASSLTGGVVGYTF
NA	14	TRBD2	TRBV7-8	TRBJ2-3	TGTGCCAGCAGCCCAGCGGGACGCACAGATACGCAGTATTTT	CASSPAGRTDTQYF
NA	16	TRBD2	TRBV19	TRBJ2-3	TGTGCCAGTAGTGTCCTACTAGCGGGAGAAGGAGATACGCAGTATTTT	CASSVLLAGEGDTQYF
NA	15	TRBD2	TRBV6-6	TRBJ2-7	TGTGCCAGCAGTTACGATCCTAGCGGGACGGGGGAGCAGTACTTC	CASSYDPSGTGEQYF
NA	15	NA	TRBV28	TRBJ1-1	TGTGCCAGCAGTTTGAAAACAGGTCCGAACACTGAAGCTTTCTTT	CASSLKTGPNTEAFF
NA	14	NA	TRBV10-3	TRBJ1-4	TGTGCCATCAGTGAACAGGGACCTAATGAAAAACTGTTTTTT	CAISEQGPNEKLFF
NA	15	NA	TRBV28	TRBJ1-1	TGTGCCAGCAGTTTAGTGGGGGGGCCGAACACTGAAGCTTTCTTT	CASSLVGGPNTEAFF
NA	15	TRBD2	TRBV5-5	TRBJ2-1	TGTGCCAGCAGCTTGAGGGGACTAGCGGCGAATGAGCAGTTCTTC	CASSLRGLAANEQFF
once	15	TRBD1	TRBV19	TRBJ1-1	TGTGCCAGTAGGGTTTCAGGGGGCTTGAGCACTGAAGCTTTCTTT	CASRVSGGLSTEAFF
NA	17	NA	TRBV7-3	TRBJ2-5	TGTGCCAGCAGCTTAGGAAGTATGGGGGGAGGTATGGAGACCCAGTACTTC	CASSLGSMGGGMETQYF
NA	13	NA	TRBV11-3	TRBJ1-2	TGTGCCAGCAGCTCATGGGCAGGGGTAGGCTACACCTTC	CASSSWAGVGYTF
NA	16	TRBD1	TRBV7-2	TRBJ2-7	TGTGCCAGCAGCTTATGGACAGGCCCTAACTACTACGAGCAGTACTTC	CASSLWTGPNYYEQYF
NA	14	TRBD1	TRBV7-2	TRBJ2-7	TGTGCCAGCAGCTCAAGACAGGGGTACTACGAGCAGTACTTC	CASSSRQGYYEQYF
NA	15	TRBD2	TRBV11-2	TRBJ2-5	TGTGCCAGCAGCTTAGCACGCCGGGGGGGAGAGACCCAGTACTTC	CASSLARRGGETQYF
NA	12	NA	TRBV4-1	TRBJ1-1	TGCGCCAGCAGCCAAGCAGGATTTGCAGCTTTCTTT	CASSQAGFAAFF
NA	15	NA	TRBV7-9	TRBJ2-5	TGTGCCAGCGATGAGCGGCCGCGGGGAGAAGAGACCCAGTACTTC	CASDERPRGEETQYF
NA	13	NA	TRBV6-4	TRBJ2-1	TGTGCCAGCAGTGGGTCGGTAGCCGGTGAGCAGTTCTTC	CASSGSVAGEQFF
NA	18	TRBD1	TRBV19	TRBJ1-1	TGTGCCAGTAGTATCCCACTCCGACAGGGCGTCCCGAACACTGAAGCTTTCTTT	CASSIPLRQGVPNTEAFF
NA	13	NA	TRBV10-2	TRBJ1-2	TGCGCCAGCAGTCAGGGGACGGTAGGTGGCTACACCTTC	CASSQGTVGGYTF
NA	13	NA	TRBV28	TRBJ2-5	TGTGCCAGCAGAATATCAGGCAGGGAGACCCAGTACTTC	CASRISGRETQYF
NA	17	TRBD2	TRBV19	TRBJ2-2	TGTGCCAGTAGTATAGACGGTAGCGGGACCAACTTTAAGGAGCTGTTTTTT	CASSIDGSGTNFKELFF
NA	12	NA	TRBV6-5	TRBJ2-7	TGTGCCAGCAGGACAGGACCAGGCGAGCAGTACTTC	CASRTGPGEQYF
NA	14	TRBD1	TRBV6-5	TRBJ1-1	TGTGCCAGCAGTTTGGACAGGGCAAGGGCTGAAGCTTTCTTT	CASSLDRARAEAFF
NA	15	NA	TRBV7-9	TRBJ2-1	TGTGCCAGCAGCGTTCGATGGGAGGTATACAATGAGCAGTTCTTC	CASSVRWEVYNEQFF
NA	15	NA	TRBV10-2	TRBJ1-5	TGCGCCAGCAGTGAAAGGGGGACGGGCAATCAGCCCCAGCATTTT	CASSERGTGNQPQHF
NA	13	NA	TRBV5-1	TRBJ1-5	TGCGCCAGCAGAGCGGACAGCAATCAGCCCCAGCATTTT	CASRADSNQPQHF
few	14	TRBD1	TRBV6-1	TRBJ1-4	TGTGCCAGCAGTCAAGGACAGGGATATGAAAAACTGTTTTTT	CASSQGQGYEKLFF
NA	14	TRBD2	TRBV7-9	TRBJ2-7	TGTGCCAGCAGCTTAAGCGGGAGTCCCTACGAGCAGTACTTC	CASSLSGSPYEQYF
NA	19	TRBD2	TRBV7-2	TRBJ2-3	TGTGCCAGCAGCTTGAATTCGGGACTAGCGGGAGGGATCACAGATACGCAGTATTTT	CASSLNSGLAGGITDTQYF
NA	15	NA	TRBV6-6	TRBJ1-2	TGTGCCAGCAGCCCTGGGGGGGCAGCCTGGGGTGGCTACACCTTC	CASSPGGAAWGGYTF
NA	15	NA	TRBV27	TRBJ2-3	TGTGCCAGCAGTTTATGGCTAGCCAATTCGGTTACGCAGTATTTT	CASSLWLANSVTQYF